The text below deals with one T cell receptor beta chain. Trimming pared 4 bases from V and 3 bases from J, leaving 10 bases between. Germline CDR1 and CDR2: KGHDR and SFDVKD. The CDR3 length is 14 residues. The data were taken from a study of blood T cell repertoires in COVID-19. Clones were read by immunoSEQ multiplex PCR, and TCRdb kept only the in-frame ones, dropping some. The data show about 300,000 clones, about 89% seen once. Recruits, aged 18 to 89 years, lived in 20 to 30 US areas. Cohort placement rested on clinical history that participants reported themselves. Symptom resolution, clearance, or two negative PCRs marked donors in Cohort 3 as recovered.

The chain couples TRBV24-1 to TRBJ2-3; maybe TRBD2 (6 bases). This TCR came from a man in his 60s who had recovered from COVID-19. The sequencing input was PBMCs or T cells enriched from blood (not recorded which). As DNA, the CDR3 is TGTGCCACCAGTGACCGACGGGAGACAGATACGCAGTATTTT. Protein product: CATSDRRETDTQYF.